The sequence of this T cell receptor beta chain was determined in a study of cytotoxic CD8 clonotypes in ibrutinib-treated CLL. V shed 2 bases and J shed 2 bases, with 12 bases lying between them. CDR3 size: 15 residues. Per the germline V gene, CDR1 is MDHEN and CDR2 is SYDVKM. Sequencing used immunoSEQ multiplex PCR; TCRdb keeps in-frame clones, though not all of them. The sample consists of some 300,000 clones, approximately 80% of them appearing once. Overall study results and limits: Sustained-remission patients were sampled at one set of times and progressing patients at different ones. Public clonotypes were rare and shrank or held steady on treatment.

In the case of this clone: Its antigen is currently unknown.

This clonotype originated in a human donor with chronic lymphocytic leukemia. This sample comprised PBMCs, obtained before ibrutinib treatment. The chain couples TRBV28 to TRBJ2-5; D gene ambiguous. The CDR3 loop reads CASSLGVEIQETQYF. The CDR3 DNA sequence: TGTGCCAGCAGTTTAGGGGTCGAAATACAAGAGACCCAGTACTTC.